This T cell receptor beta chain was profiled in a study of sequential checkpoint blockade in melanoma. Study-level background: Both treatment sequences were followed by maintenance nivolumab.

The repertoire was sequenced with immunoSEQ multiplex PCR; TCRdb's copy has only in-frame clones and lacks some. The repertoire holds around 9,700 clones, with about 50% as singletons. The table lists this clone with a few counts. The length of the CDR3 is 12 residues. Per germline, CDR1 LNHDA and CDR2 SQIVND (reference sequence). V was trimmed by 5 bases and J by 2 bases, leaving 7 bases between them. Treatment indicated: randomized to nivolumab then ipilimumab (arm A) or the reverse (arm B). Sequencing was performed on CD8+ T cells sorted from blood (inferred from file names), taken from a patient given nivolumab and ipilimumab in sequence. The chain recombines TRBV19 with TRBJ2-7; D possibly corresponds to TRBD2 (5 bases). The receptor's source is a human donor with melanoma. The CDR3 here is CASSPGTYEQYF. The CDR3 bases are TGTGCCAGTAGTCCCGGGACCTACGAGCAGTACTTC. Full variable domain (rest looked up from reference TRBV19 and TRBJ2-7): DGGITQSPKYLFRKEGQNVTLSCEQNLNHDAMYWYRQDPGQGLRLIYYSQIVNDFQKGDIAEGYSVSREKKESFPLTVTSAQKNPTAFYLCASSPGTYEQYFGPGTRLTVT.